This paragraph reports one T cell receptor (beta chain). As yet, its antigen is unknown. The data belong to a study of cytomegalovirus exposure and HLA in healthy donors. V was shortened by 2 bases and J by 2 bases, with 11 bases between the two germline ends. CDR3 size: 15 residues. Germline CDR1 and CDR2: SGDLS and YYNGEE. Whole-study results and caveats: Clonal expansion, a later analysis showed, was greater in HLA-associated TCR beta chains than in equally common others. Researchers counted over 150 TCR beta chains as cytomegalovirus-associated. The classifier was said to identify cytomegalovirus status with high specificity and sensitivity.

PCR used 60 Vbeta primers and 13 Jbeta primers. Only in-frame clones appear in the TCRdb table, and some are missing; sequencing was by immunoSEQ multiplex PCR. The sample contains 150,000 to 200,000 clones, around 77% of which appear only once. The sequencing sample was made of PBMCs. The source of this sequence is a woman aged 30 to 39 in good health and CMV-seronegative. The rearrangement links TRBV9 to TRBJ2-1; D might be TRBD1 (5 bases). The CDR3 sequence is CASSVLLGAYNEQFF. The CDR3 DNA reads TGTGCCAGCAGCGTTCTTTTAGGGGCCTACAATGAGCAGTTCTTC.